This paragraph covers one T cell receptor beta chain sequence. Its antigen is unknown. No quality values exist for individual bases; no much larger clone is one base distant. RNA was extracted using the RNeasy kit, and roughly 0.5 to 1 microgram was reverse transcribed with random hexamers. The immunoSEQ multiplex PCR assay, which covers 54 Vbeta and 13 Jbeta segments, was used to amplify TCR beta CDR3 regions. PCR amplification bias was corrected using a synthetic template baseline for primer optimization and computational correction. The authors processed their data as follows. Reads were annotated to V, D and J genes per IMGT and analyzed with immunoSEQ Analyzer, keeping only productive sequences. Clonality was computed as one minus Shannon entropy normalized by log2 of the number of productive unique sequences. For each patient and control, public and private clones were evaluated within the 100 most prevalent clones. Susac-specific clones were defined as absent from healthy and MS cohorts, around 980 published viral clones and other ImmuneACCESS disease sequences. Clones were called with MiXCR by TCRdb after fastp trimmed the public reads at Q25, and only in-frame beta chains were retained. Rows are combined by CDR3 protein, so each entry shows the most common genes and DNA. The V and J calls and clone size are TCRdb's, not the authors'. This sample is represented by some 210,000 distinct CDR3 sequences; 94% of them were singletons. Jointly, the top ten make up 0.15% of the sample.

High-throughput TCR beta sequencing profiled peripheral blood CD8+ and CD4+ T cells from healthy donors, Susac syndrome patients and multiple sclerosis patients. Susac syndrome patients met recently defined diagnostic criteria for definite or probable disease. CD8+ TEMRA cells were enriched by FACS, while bulk CD8+ and CD4+ T cells were purified by magnetic negative isolation. Blood was drawn into EDTA tubes, processed within 24 hours, and PBMCs were isolated by density gradient centrifugation. PBMCs intended for TCR sequencing were cryopreserved in liquid nitrogen and were subsequently thawed in a 37 degrees C water bath. A purity of at least 90% was achieved for sorted or isolated CD4+, CD8+ and CD8+ TEMRA cells. Ends trimmed: V by 0 bases, J by 4 bases; bases unmatched to a gene: 10. Inclusive of the bounding cysteine and phenylalanine, the CDR3 is 17 residues long. The sequence is cut down to CDR3 DNA, 51 bases in frame from base 1. The germline V gene supplies CDR1 LGHNA and CDR2 YSLEER.

The data originate from a study of CD8 T cells in Susac syndrome (dated by TCRdb to between 2018 and 2020). In terms of the full investigation: Of the Susac syndrome patients who were sequenced, eight were in clinical remission while six had clinically active disease. Susac syndrome patients were therapy-naive, on corticosteroids (some also receiving IVIg), or on IVIg alone at blood withdrawal. Whether CD8+ T cell activation and differentiation in Susac syndrome was antigen driven was tested using repertoire sequencing.

Results and caveats for the whole study, not just this receptor: In patients with Susac syndrome, the CD4+ T cell repertoire showed no detectable clonal expansion. The TCR sequencing and HLA analysis was acknowledged to have included a relatively small number of individuals.

The clonotype originates from a human donor with Susac syndrome. The chain joins TRBV4-3 to TRBJ2-7, with 9 bases aligning to TRBD1. The sample taken for sequencing was CD4+ T cells from PBMCs. The nucleotide sequence reads as follows: TGCGCCAGCAGCCAAGATCTTCCCCGGGACAGGGTATACGAGCAGTACTTC. Its amino acids are CASSQDLPRDRVYEQYF.